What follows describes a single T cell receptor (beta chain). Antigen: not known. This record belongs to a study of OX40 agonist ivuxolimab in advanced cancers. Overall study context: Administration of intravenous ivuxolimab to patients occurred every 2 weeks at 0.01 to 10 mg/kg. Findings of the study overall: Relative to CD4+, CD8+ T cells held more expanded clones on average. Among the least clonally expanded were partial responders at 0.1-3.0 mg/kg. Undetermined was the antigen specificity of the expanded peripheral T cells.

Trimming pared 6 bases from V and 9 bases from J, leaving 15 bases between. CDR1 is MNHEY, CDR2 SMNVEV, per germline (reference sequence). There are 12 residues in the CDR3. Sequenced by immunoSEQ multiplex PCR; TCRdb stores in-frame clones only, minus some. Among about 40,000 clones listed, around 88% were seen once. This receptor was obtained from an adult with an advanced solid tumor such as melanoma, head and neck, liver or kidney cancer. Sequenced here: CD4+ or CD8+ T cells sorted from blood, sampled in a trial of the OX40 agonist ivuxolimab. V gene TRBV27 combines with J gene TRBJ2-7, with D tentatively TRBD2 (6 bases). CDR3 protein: CASSPDPGGQYF. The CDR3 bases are TGTGCCAGCAGCCCCGACCCCGGGGGGCAGTACTTC.